Listed below are T cell receptor beta chains from one sample, sequenced in a study of T cells in localized non-small cell lung cancer. Profiled with immunoSEQ multiplex PCR; TCRdb holds only in-frame clones, not every one. Here the sample spans around 1,700 clones, approximately 34% being singletons. The sequencing here drew on lung tumor tissue, taken before any cancer treatment. These receptors all come from a woman aged 40 to 75 with stage II lung adenocarcinoma. Each CDR3 is given with its conserved first and last residue. Each record gives: CDR3 length, D gene, V gene, clone size, J gene, CDR3 DNA, CDR3 protein. A D gene is named only where the DNA matches it firmly. Not every row has a clone size; where given, it reads once, few, many or a size class.

15,-,TRBV11-3,medium-sized,TRBJ2-7,TGTGCCAGCAGCCCACGACGGGGTGCGACCTACGAGCAGTACTTC,CASSPRRGATYEQYF
14,TRBD1,TRBV19,few,TRBJ1-3,TGTGCCAGTAGGGACAGGGGTTCTGGAAACACCATATATTTT,CASRDRGSGNTIYF
14,TRBD2,TRBV9,-,TRBJ2-7,TGTGCCAACCTGATCCTGCGGGGGATATACGAGCAGTACTTC,CANLILRGIYEQYF
14,TRBD1,TRBV29-1,once,TRBJ1-1,TGCAGCGTTGTGAGGTTGACAGGGGGTACTGAAGCTTTCTTT,CSVVRLTGGTEAFF
14,TRBD1,TRBV6-8,-,TRBJ2-2,TGTGCCAGCAGTGCAGGACAGGTTTTCGGGGAGCTGTTTTTT,CASSAGQVFGELFF
14,TRBD1,TRBV6-8,few,TRBJ2-7,TGTGCCAGCAGCGGGACAGGGGGCTCCTACGAGCAGTACTTC,CASSGTGGSYEQYF
13,-,TRBV6-8,-,TRBJ1-1,TGTGCCTGCGAGGGGGTAGGGAACACTGAAGCTTTCTTT,CACEGVGNTEAFF
17,TRBD2,TRBV14,-,TRBJ2-3,TGTGCCAGCAGCCAAGTGGGCGGGGGAATCAGCACAGATACGCAGTATTTT,CASSQVGGGISTDTQYF
12,-,TRBV29-1,once,TRBJ2-1,TGCAGCGTTGAAGATTTCGGCGATGAGCAGTTCTTC,CSVEDFGDEQFF
16,TRBD2,TRBV4-1,-,TRBJ2-3,TGCGCCAGCAGCCCAAGACGGGGGGGTGTCACAGATACGCAGTATTTT,CASSPRRGGVTDTQYF
12,-,TRBV19,-,TRBJ1-5,TGTACCAGTAGTATCCTGTATCAGCCCCAGCATTTT,CTSSILYQPQHF
17,-,TRBV6-8,large,TRBJ2-2,TGTGCCAGCAGTTACTCACCAGAGTACGCGAACACCGGGGAGCTGTTTTTT,CASSYSPEYANTGELFF
13,-,TRBV6-8,-,TRBJ1-1,TGTGCCAGCAGACCTCCCGCCGGGACAGAAGCTTTCTTT,CASRPPAGTEAFF
16,TRBD1,TRBV30,-,TRBJ1-5,TGTGCCTGGAGTCCCACGGCAGGGGGCTTCAATCAGCCCCAGCATTTT,CAWSPTAGGFNQPQHF
17,TRBD1,TRBV5-1,-,TRBJ1-4,TGCGCCAGCAGCTTGAGTCCTCAGGGGGCTGCTAATGAAAAACTGTTTTTT,CASSLSPQGAANEKLFF
14,TRBD1,TRBV4-1,few,TRBJ2-7,TGCGCCAGCAGCCAAGGAGGACAGGGGCACGAGCAGTACTTC,CASSQGGQGHEQYF
15,TRBD2,TRBV11-3,-,TRBJ2-7,TGTGCCAGCAGCTTACCCGCGGGGGGGAGCTACGAGCAGTACTTC,CASSLPAGGSYEQYF
13,-,TRBV6-8,medium-sized,TRBJ1-1,TGTGCCAGCAGCCCCGGGGGAGGCACTGAAGCTTTCTTT,CASSPGGGTEAFF
13,-,TRBV30,-,TRBJ2-5,TGTGCCTGGAGTAGTGGCGGGGCAAGGGCCCAGTACTTC,CAWSSGGARAQYF
14,-,TRBV11-3,few,TRBJ2-7,TGTGCCAGCAGCCCGAGCACAGTTCGCTCCGAGCAGTACTTC,CASSPSTVRSEQYF
15,TRBD1,TRBV6-1,medium-sized,TRBJ2-7,TGTGCCAGCAGTGAAGGAGGACAGGCAACCTACGAGCAGTACTTC,CASSEGGQATYEQYF
13,-,TRBV28,-,TRBJ1-2,TGTGCCAGCAGCCGGGGGACGGCAAAAGGCTACACCTTC,CASSRGTAKGYTF
14,-,TRBV6-8,-,TRBJ1-2,TGTGCCAGCAGTTCCGGCGGTGGGGTTGTCGGGTTGGACTTC,CASSSGGGVVGLDF
14,TRBD1,TRBV29-1,-,TRBJ2-5,TGCAGCGGGGGACAGGGCAAGGGCCAAGAGACCCAGTACTTC,CSGGQGKGQETQYF
16,-,TRBV11-3,few,TRBJ2-6,TGTGCCAGCAGCTCTCGCGCGGGTACCGGGGCCAACGTCCTGACTTTC,CASSSRAGTGANVLTF
15,TRBD1,TRBV6-8,few,TRBJ1-1,TGTGCCAGCAGCAGACAGGGCCCATGGGACACTGAAGCTTTCTTT,CASSRQGPWDTEAFF
17,-,TRBV6-8,few,TRBJ2-6,TGTGCCAGCAGTTTCCAGCCCCATTCCTCTGGGGCCAACGTCCTGACTTTC,CASSFQPHSSGANVLTF